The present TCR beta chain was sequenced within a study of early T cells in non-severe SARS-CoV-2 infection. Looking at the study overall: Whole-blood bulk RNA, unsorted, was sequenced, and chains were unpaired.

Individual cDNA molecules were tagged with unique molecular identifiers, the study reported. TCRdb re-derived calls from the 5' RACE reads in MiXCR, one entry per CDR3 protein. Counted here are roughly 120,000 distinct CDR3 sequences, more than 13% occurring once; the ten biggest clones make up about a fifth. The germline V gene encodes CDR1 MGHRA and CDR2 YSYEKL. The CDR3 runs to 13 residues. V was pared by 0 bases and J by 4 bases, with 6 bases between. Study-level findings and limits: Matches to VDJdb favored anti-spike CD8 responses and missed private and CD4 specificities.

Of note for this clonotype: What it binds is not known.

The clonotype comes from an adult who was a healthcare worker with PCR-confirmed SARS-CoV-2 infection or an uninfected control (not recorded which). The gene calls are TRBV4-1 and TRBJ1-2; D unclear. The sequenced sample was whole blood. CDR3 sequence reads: CASSQEARYGYTF. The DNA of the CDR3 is TGCGCCAGCAGCCAAGAGGCTCGCTATGGCTACACCTTC.